The 21 T cell receptor beta chains below were found in one sample sequenced in a study of blood T cells in healthy people across ages. Primed by a sample-barcoded 5' primer and a J-beta primer mix, a second PCR proceeded for roughly 6 to 12 cycles. From the 5' RACE reads, TCRdb called clonotypes with MiXCR, one entry per CDR3 protein. The sample shows 1.5 million to 2 million distinct CDR3 sequences, around 48% of them seen only once. Material: blood. The receptors were sampled from a woman between 40 and 50 years old in good health.

The chain carries TRBV6-1 and TRBJ2-7; no clear D. In germline, CDR1 is MNHNS, CDR2 SASEGT. The CDR3 totals 13 residues. V was trimmed by 3 bases and J by 3 bases, leaving 9 bases between them. The CDR3 is CASSDQDGYEQYF. CDR3 DNA: TGTGCCAGCAGTGACCAGGACGGCTACGAGCAGTACTTC.

The DNA for the CDR3 is TGTGCCAGCAGTTACCCGGGAGAAGCGTGGGAAGCTTTCTTT. Protein: CASSYPGEAWEAFF. The rearrangement joins TRBV6-6 to TRBJ1-1, with unresolved D. This CDR3 has 14 residues. Germline V lookup: CDR1 MNHNY, CDR2 SVGAGI (reference sequence). The ends were cut back, 2 bases at V and 8 bases at J, with 15 bases in the middle.

The chain couples TRBV24-1 to TRBJ1-2; D is perhaps TRBD1 (5 bases). Per germline, CDR1 KGHDR and CDR2 SFDVKD. V was cut by 4 bases and J by 0 bases, with 17 bases left in between. This CDR3 is built from 17 residues. The DNA for the CDR3 is TGTGCCACCAGTGACCACTCAGCCGGGACCTCTAACTATGGCTACACCTTC. Protein: CATSDHSAGTSNYGYTF.

In its sample, this clonotype was seen a few times. The rearrangement joins TRBV20-1 to TRBJ2-7, with D perhaps matching TRBD1 (6 bases). This CDR3 region has 12 residues. CDR1 is DFQATT, CDR2 SNEGSKA, per germline (reference sequence). The V gene lost 4 bases and the J gene lost 5 bases, with 12 bases spanning the gap. The chain's CDR3 is CSATGASHEQYF. The CDR3 DNA reads as TGCAGTGCTACAGGGGCGTCCCACGAGCAGTACTTC.

This clonotype has more than one count but fewer than ten. The chain employs TRBV24-1 and TRBJ2-3, with D possibly called TRBD1 or TRBD2 (5 bases each). CDR3 length: 18 residues. Trimming left V 3 bases short and J 2 bases short, with 20 bases between. Germline V CDR1 and CDR2: KGHDR, SFDVKD. The CDR3, as DNA: TGTGCCACCAGTGATCCCGGGACGGGAACGAGGTTCACAGATACGCAGTATTTT. It is translated as CATSDPGTGTRFTDTQYF.

The V and J genes are TRBV25-1 and TRBJ2-4; D gene uncertain. TRBJ2-7 explains the end of the DNA better; the J call may be wrong. The CDR3 runs 14 residues. CDR1 and CDR2 from the germline V gene are MGHDK and SYGVNS. The CDR3 loop is CASSESGRMYEQYF. For the CDR3, the DNA is TGTGCCAGCAGTGAATCGGGCAGAATGTACGAGCAGTACTTC.

Details on this clonotype: The junction differs from germline at one of its ends, possibly a read error. This chain joins TRBV6-6 and TRBJ1-1, with D maybe TRBD1 (6 bases). Germline V gives CDR1 MNHNY, CDR2 SVGAGI (reference sequence). The length of the CDR3 is 14 residues. CDR3 sequence: CASSRTAMNAEAFF. The CDR3 DNA is TGTGCCAGCAGCAGGACAGCCATGAACGCTGAAGCTTTCTTT.

V and J are TRBV11-2 and TRBJ1-4; D gene uncertain. This CDR3 has 19 residues. Trimming pared 2 bases from V and 0 bases from J, leaving 19 bases between. Germline V gene sequence: CDR1 SGHAT, CDR2 FQNNGV. The CDR3, as DNA: TGTGCCAGCAGCTTATTGGCCCAGTCGGAAGCCACAACTAATGAAAAACTGTTTTTT. Translation: CASSLLAQSEATTNEKLFF.

This chain connects TRBV11-2 to TRBJ1-2; 12 nucleotides align to TRBD1. Looked up from germline, CDR1 is SGHAT and CDR2 is FQNNGV. CDR3 length equals 14 residues. With V trimmed by 5 bases and J by 6 bases, 4 bases remained unmatched. The CDR3 protein is CASSGTGGADGYTF. The CDR3 nucleotides read TGTGCCAGCAGCGGGACAGGGGGCGCCGATGGCTACACCTTC.

This chain connects TRBV5-1 to TRBJ2-1; the D is unclear. This CDR3 spans 14 amino acids. Looked up from germline, CDR1 is SGHRS and CDR2 is YFSETQ. Trimming removed 1 base at V and 4 bases at J, with 9 bases between. Here the CDR3 reads CASSLLSAYNEQFF. The CDR3 DNA follows: TGCGCCAGCAGCTTGCTGTCAGCTTACAATGAGCAGTTCTTC.

This chain uses TRBV2 with TRBJ1-2, with D perhaps TRBD1 (6 bases). The CDR3 has 14 amino acids. Between the trimmed V and J ends, which lost 8 bases and 0 bases, there was a span of 13 bases. CDR1 is SNHLY, CDR2 FYNNEI, per germline. In nucleotides, the CDR3 is TGTGCCAGCGATAGCCAGGGGCCTAACTATGGCTACACCTTC. This translates into CASDSQGPNYGYTF.

This clonotype was detected a few times. As DNA, the CDR3 is TGTGCCAGCAGCCGCCTCGACAGGGCCCACGAGCAGTACTTC. Its protein product is CASSRLDRAHEQYF. The V and J genes are TRBV12-3 or TRBV12-4 and TRBJ2-7, with 7 bases matching TRBD1. This CDR3 comprises 14 residues. J gave up 5 bases and V 6 bases, and 10 bases lay outside the gene matches.

This clonotype was seen a handful of times. The V gene is TRBV6-1, the J gene TRBJ1-2, with 9 bases lining up with TRBD1. The CDR3 is 15 residues long. Germline trimming cut 6 bases from V and 3 bases from J; bases unmatched to any gene: 8. Germline values: CDR1 MNHNS, CDR2 SASEGT. This CDR3 is CASRTGGAGDYGYTF. CDR3 coding DNA: TGTGCCAGCAGAACAGGGGGCGCCGGGGACTATGGCTACACCTTC.

The rearrangement joins TRBV12-3 or TRBV12-4 to TRBJ2-3; D ambiguous. Trimming cost V 6 bases and J 0 bases, with 19 bases left between them. The CDR3 sequence is 17 residues long. CDR3 nucleotide sequence: TGTGCCAGCAGCCCCGGTATAGGGATTACTAGCACAGATACGCAGTATTTT. Translated, it gives CASSPGIGITSTDTQYF.

The chain employs TRBV5-1 and TRBJ1-3; the D is unclear. The germline gives CDR1 SGHRS, CDR2 YFSETQ. The CDR3 has 15 amino acids. Trimming removed 0 bases from V and 0 bases from J, with 7 bases in between. The DNA of the CDR3 is TGCGCCAGCAGCTTGGACCAAGTCTCTGGAAACACCATATATTTT. Residues: CASSLDQVSGNTIYF.

This clonotype was counted between two and nine times. This chain joins TRBV27 and TRBJ2-7, with TRBD2 as a possible D gene (5 bases). The V and J ends lost 4 bases and 2 bases respectively, with 12 bases between them. The CDR3 runs 14 residues. The germline V gene encodes CDR1 MNHEY and CDR2 SMNVEV (reference sequence). For the CDR3, the DNA is TGTGCCAGCAGTTCCCACCGGGGAACCTACGAGCAGTACTTC. Translating it yields CASSSHRGTYEQYF.

Note on this clonotype: The junction departs from the called germline gene at one end, perhaps through a read error. The chain has TRBV7-7 and TRBJ2-5; no reliable D call. CDR3 length: 16 amino acids. Germline-derived CDR1 and CDR2 are SSHAT and FNYEAQ (reference sequence). The CDR3 region is CASSSSPLATQETQYF. Here the CDR3 DNA reads TGTGCTAGCAGCTCCTCCCCTCTTGCCACTCAAGAGACCCAGTACTTC. Full variable domain (remainder filled in from reference TRBV7-7 and TRBJ2-5): GAGVSQSPRYKVTKRGQDVTLRCDPISSHATLYWYQQALGQGPEFLTYFNYEAQPDKSGLPSDRFSAERPEGSISTLTIQRTEQRDSAMYRCASSSSPLATQETQYFGPGTRLLVL.

This clonotype came up a few times. The rearrangement links TRBV7-3 to TRBJ2-1; TRBD1 aligns across 11 bases. The CDR3 has 16 amino acids. J gave up 7 bases and V 5 bases, and 10 bases lay outside the gene matches. Looked up from germline, CDR1 is SGHTA and CDR2 is FQGTGA. CDR3 DNA sequence: TGTGCCAGCAGCCCCGTCCGGACAGGGGGCCGAAATGAGCAGTTCTTC. Protein sequence: CASSPVRTGGRNEQFF.

The V call is TRBV4-3, the J call TRBJ1-2; D gene ambiguous. The V gene lost 0 bases and the J gene lost 4 bases, with 15 bases spanning the gap. This CDR3 contains 16 residues. Germline assignment: CDR1 LGHNA and CDR2 YSLEER. This chain's CDR3 is CASSQDFERVGYGYTF. The CDR3 bases are TGCGCCAGCAGCCAAGATTTTGAGAGGGTGGGCTATGGCTACACCTTC.

J is TRBJ2-3 and V is TRBV3-1, with TRBD1 identical over 10 bases. CDR3 length: 16 amino acids. Germline-derived CDR1 and CDR2 are LGHDT and YNNKEL (reference sequence). The ends lost 5 bases at V and 2 bases at J; junction bases unmatched: 7. The CDR3 here is CASSTQDRGNTDTQYF. The CDR3 nucleotides are TGTGCCAGCAGCACACAGGACAGGGGGAACACAGATACGCAGTATTTT.

This sequence joins TRBV25-1 and TRBJ2-5, with D perhaps TRBD1 or TRBD2 (5 bases each). Germline V gene lookup returns CDR1 MGHDK and CDR2 SYGVNS. V was clipped by 8 bases and J by 9 bases, with 13 bases between them. CDR3 length equals 11 residues. The CDR3 DNA sequence: TGTGCCAGCTACGGGGTAGGGGCCCAGTACTTC. Translation gives CASYGVGAQYF.